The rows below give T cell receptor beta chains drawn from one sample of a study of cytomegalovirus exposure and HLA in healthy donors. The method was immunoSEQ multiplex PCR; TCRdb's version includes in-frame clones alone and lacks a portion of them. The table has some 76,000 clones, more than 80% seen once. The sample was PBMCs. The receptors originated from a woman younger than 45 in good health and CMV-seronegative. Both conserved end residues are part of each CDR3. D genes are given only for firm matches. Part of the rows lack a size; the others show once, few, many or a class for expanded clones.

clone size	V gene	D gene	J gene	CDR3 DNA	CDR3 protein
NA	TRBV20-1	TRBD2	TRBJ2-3	TGCAGTGCTGACAGAGCGGGAGGGCAGTATTTT	CSADRAGGQYF
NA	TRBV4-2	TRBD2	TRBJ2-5	TGTGCCAGCAGCCATACCGGGACTAGCGGAGAAGAGACCCAGTACTTC	CASSHTGTSGEETQYF
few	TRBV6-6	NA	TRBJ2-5	TGTGCCAGCAGTTACCCGGAGAAGAGGGAGACCCAGTACTTC	CASSYPEKRETQYF
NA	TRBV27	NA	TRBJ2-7	TGTGCCAGCAGCCGACTCCGGGACAAAAACTCCTACGAGCAGTACTTC	CASSRLRDKNSYEQYF
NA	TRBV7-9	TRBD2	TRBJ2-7	TGTGCCAGCAGCTTAAGGACTAGCGGGAGTCTTCGGTCCTACGAGCAGTACTTC	CASSLRTSGSLRSYEQYF
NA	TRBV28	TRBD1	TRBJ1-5	TGTGCCAGCAGTGTCCAGGGGGCGAACCCGAATCAGCCCCAGCATTTT	CASSVQGANPNQPQHF
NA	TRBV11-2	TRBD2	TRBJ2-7	TGTGCCAGCAGCTTAGACCCTAGCGGGGTTATTGGCGAGCAGTACTTC	CASSLDPSGVIGEQYF
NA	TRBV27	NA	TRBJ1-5	TGTGCCAGCAGTTTAAAGAGGATTGGGCAGCCCCAGCATTTT	CASSLKRIGQPQHF
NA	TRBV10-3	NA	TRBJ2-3	TGTGCCATCAGACTAGAAACGGGCACAGATACGCAGTATTTT	CAIRLETGTDTQYF
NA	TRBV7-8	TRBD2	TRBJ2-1	TGTGCCAGCAGCTCGACTAGCGGGAGGGTGGTTGAGCAGTTCTTC	CASSSTSGRVVEQFF
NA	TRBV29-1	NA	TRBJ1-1	TGCAGCGTTGATCCGGCCAGGGACGGGGGAGCTTTCTTT	CSVDPARDGGAFF
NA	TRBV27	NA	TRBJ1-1	TGTGCCAGCAGTTACCATTCAGGGGCGGGTACTGAAGCTTTCTTT	CASSYHSGAGTEAFF
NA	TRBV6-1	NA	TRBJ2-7	TGTGCCAGCAGTGAAGCGTCGGGAGCGGCCTACGAGCAGTACTTC	CASSEASGAAYEQYF
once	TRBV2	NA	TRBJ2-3	TGTGCCAGCAGTGGGGGACTGGGCACAGATACGCAGTATTTT	CASSGGLGTDTQYF
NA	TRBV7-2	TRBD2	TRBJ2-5	TGTGCCAGCTCACTAGCGGAGGGGGTAGAGACCCAGTACTTC	CASSLAEGVETQYF
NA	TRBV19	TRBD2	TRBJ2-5	TGTGCCAGTACCCGTGGGGGGGACGCCCGGCTGGGGACCCAGTACTTC	CASTRGGDARLGTQYF
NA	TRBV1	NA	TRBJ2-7	TGCACCAGCAGCCAAGATGGCGGAACCACCTACGAGCAGTACTTC	CTSSQDGGTTYEQYF
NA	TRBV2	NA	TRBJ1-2	TGTGCCAGCAGTTTAGGACAGAGGTATGGCTACACCTTC	CASSLGQRYGYTF
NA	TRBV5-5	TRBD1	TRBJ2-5	TGTGCCAGCAGCTTGGAGACAGGGTATAGGCAAGAGACCCAGTACTTC	CASSLETGYRQETQYF
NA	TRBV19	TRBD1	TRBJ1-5	TGTGCCAGTAGTATTGAACAGGGGCGCCAGCCCCAGCATTTT	CASSIEQGRQPQHF
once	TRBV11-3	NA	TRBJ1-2	TGTGCCAGCAGCTTAATGGGGGCACGGGGCTACACCTTC	CASSLMGARGYTF
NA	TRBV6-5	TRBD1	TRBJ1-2	TGTGCCAGCAGTAGGGAGACAGGGAATGGCTACACCTTC	CASSRETGNGYTF
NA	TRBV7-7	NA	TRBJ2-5	TGTGCTAGCAGCCTCGACCGGGAGGAGACCCAGTACTTC	CASSLDREETQYF
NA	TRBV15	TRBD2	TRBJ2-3	TGTGCCACCAGCGCACAACTAGCGGGAAACACAGATACGCAGTATTTT	CATSAQLAGNTDTQYF
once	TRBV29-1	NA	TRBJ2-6	TGCAGCGTTACGAGCTCTGGGGCCAACGTCCTGACTTTC	CSVTSSGANVLTF
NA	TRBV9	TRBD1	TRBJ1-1	TGTGCCAGCAGCGTAGGGGACAGGGTTGCTTTCTTT	CASSVGDRVAFF
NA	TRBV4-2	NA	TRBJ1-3	TGTGCCAGCAGCCAAGCCGGGCCAGGGTCTGGAAACACCATATATTTT	CASSQAGPGSGNTIYF
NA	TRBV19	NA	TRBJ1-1	TGTGCCAGTAGTTGGGCCGGGGGCACTGAAGCTTTCTTT	CASSWAGGTEAFF
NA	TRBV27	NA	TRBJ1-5	TGTGCCAGCAGTTTGGGAGGGGACAGCAATCAGCCCCAGCATTTT	CASSLGGDSNQPQHF
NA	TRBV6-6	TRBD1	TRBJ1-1	TGTGCCAGCAGCCCGACAGGGTCCGCCACTGAAGCTTTCTTT	CASSPTGSATEAFF
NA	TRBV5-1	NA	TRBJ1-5	TGCGCCAGCAGCTTGTCAGGGAATCAGCCCCAGCATTTT	CASSLSGNQPQHF
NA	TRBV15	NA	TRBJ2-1	TGTGCCACCAGCAGAGATCCGGGAGTAGCCAATGAGCAGTTCTTC	CATSRDPGVANEQFF
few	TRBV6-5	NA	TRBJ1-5	TGTGCCAGCAGCAACGGGGGGGCCCAGCATTTT	CASSNGGAQHF
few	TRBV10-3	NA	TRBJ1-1	TGTGCCATCAGTGATCTCGGGGGGACTGAAGCTTTCTTT	CAISDLGGTEAFF
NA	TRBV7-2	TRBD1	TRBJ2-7	TGTGCCAGCAGTTTCATTGGGACAGGGGTCTACGAGCAGTACTTC	CASSFIGTGVYEQYF
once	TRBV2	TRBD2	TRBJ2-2	TGTGCCAGCAGTGTATTGGCTAGCGGGAATGCCGGGGAGCTGTTTTTT	CASSVLASGNAGELFF